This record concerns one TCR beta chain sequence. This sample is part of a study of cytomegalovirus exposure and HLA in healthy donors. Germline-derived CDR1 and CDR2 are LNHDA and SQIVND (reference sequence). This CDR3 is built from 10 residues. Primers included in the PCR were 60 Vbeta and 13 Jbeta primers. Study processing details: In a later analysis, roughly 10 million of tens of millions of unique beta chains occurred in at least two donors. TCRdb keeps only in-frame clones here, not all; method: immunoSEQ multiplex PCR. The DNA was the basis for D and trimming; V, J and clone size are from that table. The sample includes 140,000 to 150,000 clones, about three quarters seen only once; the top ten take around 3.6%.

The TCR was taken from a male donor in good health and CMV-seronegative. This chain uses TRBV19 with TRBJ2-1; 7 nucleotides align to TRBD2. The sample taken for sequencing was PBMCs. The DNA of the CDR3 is TGTGCTAGCGGGTGGGGTGAGCAGTTCTTC. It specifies CASGWGEQFF.